The 29 T cell receptor beta chains in this list originate from one sample, sequenced in a study of cytomegalovirus exposure and HLA in healthy donors. PCR primers comprised 60 Vbeta and 13 Jbeta primers. Produced via immunoSEQ multiplex PCR; TCRdb's table is partial and in-frame only. This sample has more than 85,000 clones, with roughly 79% found just once. Source material: PBMCs. The receptors were sampled from a man between 40 and 49 years old in good health and CMV-seronegative.

J is TRBJ2-7 and V is TRBV23-1; D not certain. TRBV23-1 is known as an ORF, though its function is uncertain. The CDR3 contains 13 residues. Trimming pared 3 bases from V and 6 bases from J, leaving 12 bases between. The CDR3 is CASSHRSGGEQYF. The DNA for the CDR3 is TGCGCCAGCAGTCACCGCAGTGGTGGCGAGCAGTACTTC.

The V and J genes are TRBV19 and TRBJ1-1; a weak D match, TRBD1 (5 bases). The CDR3 runs 13 residues. The germline V gene has CDR1 LNHDA and CDR2 SQIVND (reference sequence). The V gene lost 3 bases and the J gene lost 2 bases, with 7 bases spanning the gap. The DNA of the CDR3 is TGTGCCAGTAGTATCGACAGAAACACTGAAGCTTTCTTT. It specifies CASSIDRNTEAFF.

This clone was observed once. The chain carries TRBV9 and TRBJ2-2; TRBD2 matches 8 bases. The CDR3 runs 18 residues. With 3 bases clipped from V and 1 base from J, the junction kept 11 bases outside the gene matches. The germline CDR1 and CDR2 sequences are SGDLS and YYNGEE. The DNA for the CDR3 is TGTGCCAGCAGCGCCGGCGAGGGTAGCGGGAAGAACACCGGGGAGCTGTTTTTT. Amino acid sequence: CASSAGEGSGKNTGELFF.

This clone was detected only once. This rearrangement joins TRBV6-5 to TRBJ1-4; D uncertain. The germline CDR1 and CDR2 sequences are MNHEY and SVGAGI. The CDR3 spans 13 residues. Trimming left V 0 bases short and J 8 bases short, with 7 bases between. This chain's CDR3 is CASSYSFEEKLFF. DNA for the CDR3: TGTGCCAGCAGTTACTCTTTTGAGGAAAAACTGTTTTTT.

The chain joins TRBV27 to TRBJ2-7; no firm D call. Trimming pared 2 bases from V and 0 bases from J, leaving 8 bases between. Germline V gene sequence: CDR1 MNHEY, CDR2 SMNVEV (reference sequence). The CDR3 is made up of 14 amino acids. The CDR3 spells CASSLRGFSYEQYF. In DNA, the CDR3 is TGTGCCAGCAGTTTACGAGGATTCTCCTACGAGCAGTACTTC.

The chain uses TRBV19 and TRBJ2-1; TRBD2 matches 8 bases. J gave up 3 bases and V 2 bases, and 15 bases lay outside the gene matches. Germline values: CDR1 LNHDA, CDR2 SQIVND (reference sequence). The CDR3 consists of 19 residues. DNA of the CDR3: TGTGCCAGTAGTATAATACAAGGTAGCGGGGAGGGGTTCTACAATGAGCAGTTCTTC. Its protein is CASSIIQGSGEGFYNEQFF. Full variable domain (remainder filled in from reference TRBV19 and TRBJ2-1): DGGITQSPKYLFRKEGQNVTLSCEQNLNHDAMYWYRQDPGQGLRLIYYSQIVNDFQKGDIAEGYSVSREKKESFPLTVTSAQKNPTAFYLCASSIIQGSGEGFYNEQFFGPGTRLTVL.

The chain is built from TRBV18 and TRBJ2-3; D not certain. The CDR3 extends over 11 amino acids. Trimming took off 5 bases at V and 5 bases at J, with 5 bases between the two ends. In germline, CDR1 is KGHSH, CDR2 LQKENI. The chain's CDR3 is CASSSQDTQYF. The CDR3 DNA reads as TGTGCCAGCTCATCCCAAGATACGCAGTATTTT.

The chain combines TRBV5-6 with TRBJ2-5; no reliable D call. The CDR3 extends over 15 amino acids. Germline V CDR1 and CDR2: SGHDT, YYEEEE. Trimming left V 1 base short and J 2 bases short, with 12 bases between. The CDR3 is CASSLSRGWQETQYF. CDR3 DNA: TGTGCCAGCAGCTTGTCTCGCGGTTGGCAAGAGACCCAGTACTTC.

The chain uses TRBV5-4 and TRBJ2-3; 7 nucleotides align to TRBD2. CDR1 and CDR2 from the germline V gene are SGHNT and YYREEE (reference sequence). There are 16 residues in the CDR3. Trimming cost V 4 bases and J 6 bases; bases outside gene matches: 14. The CDR3 here is CASSPRRGGALDTQYF. CDR3 nucleotides: TGTGCCAGCAGCCCTCGTCGGGGAGGGGCCCTCGATACGCAGTATTTT.

This chain connects TRBV27 to TRBJ1-5; 7 bases fit TRBD1. J was trimmed by 6 bases and V by 6 bases; bases with no gene match: 8. There are 14 residues in the CDR3. CDR1 is MNHEY and CDR2 is SMNVEV in the germline V gene (reference sequence). Here the CDR3 DNA reads TGTGCCAGCAGACGAGGGGGCCATAGTCAGCCCCAGCATTTT. This encodes CASRRGGHSQPQHF.

The V gene is TRBV7-9, the J gene TRBJ2-7; D unclear. V lost 4 bases, J lost 2 bases, and 12 bases lay in between. Germline loops: CDR1 SEHNR, CDR2 FQNEAQ (reference sequence). The CDR3 totals 14 residues. This CDR3 reads CASSSSGSPYEQYF. CDR3 nucleotides: TGTGCCAGCAGCTCCTCAGGTTCCCCCTACGAGCAGTACTTC.

This sequence joins TRBV7-2 and TRBJ2-5; tentatively, D is TRBD1 (5 bases). Germline V gives CDR1 SGHTA, CDR2 FQGNSA. V lost 1 base, J lost 4 bases, and 7 bases lay in between. The CDR3 covers 13 residues. CDR3 protein: CASSLGQGETQYF. CDR3 sequence (DNA): TGTGCCAGCAGCTTAGGGCAGGGAGAGACCCAGTACTTC.

The gene calls are TRBV7-2 and TRBJ2-3, with 8 bases identical to TRBD2. Germline V gives CDR1 SGHTA, CDR2 FQGNSA. The CDR3 sequence is 16 residues long. J gave up 3 bases and V 1 base, and 6 bases lay outside the gene matches. The CDR3 reads CASSLVFGGATDTQYF. The CDR3 nucleotides read TGTGCCAGCAGCTTAGTATTCGGGGGGGCAACAGATACGCAGTATTTT.

The chain couples TRBV5-6 to TRBJ2-5; 9 nucleotides line up with TRBD1. The germline gives CDR1 SGHDT, CDR2 YYEEEE. V lost 5 bases to trimming and J lost 1 base; unmatched junction nucleotides: 9. The length of the CDR3 is 16 residues. CDR3 sequence reads: CASRGDRANTQETQYF. DNA for the CDR3: TGTGCCAGCAGAGGGGACAGGGCGAATACCCAAGAGACCCAGTACTTC.

The genes are TRBV30 and TRBJ2-7; 10 positions match TRBD1. The CDR3 is 14 amino acids. V was pared by 6 bases and J by 2 bases, with 7 bases of the junction left unmatched. Germline V lookup: CDR1 GTSNPN, CDR2 SVGIG (reference sequence). This chain's CDR3 is CACSGTGAAYEQYF. DNA for the CDR3: TGTGCCTGTTCCGGGACAGGGGCCGCCTACGAGCAGTACTTC.

The chain carries TRBV13 and TRBJ1-2; 9 bases align to TRBD1. V shed 5 bases, J shed 6 bases, and the junction held 7 bases outside the gene matches. The length of the CDR3 is 14 residues. Germline CDR1 reads PRHDT; CDR2 reads FYEKMQ (reference sequence). Here the CDR3 reads CASSRDRVINGYTF. In DNA, the CDR3 is TGTGCCAGCAGCAGGGACAGGGTGATTAATGGCTACACCTTC.

The V and J genes are TRBV28 and TRBJ2-2; 7 nucleotides align to TRBD2. CDR1 is MDHEN, CDR2 SYDVKM, per germline. V lost 5 bases, J lost 0 bases, and 15 bases stayed unmatched. The CDR3 is 19 amino acids. The CDR3: CASSPLPGRGGANTGELFF. DNA for the CDR3: TGTGCCAGCAGTCCCCTCCCGGGACGCGGGGGTGCGAACACCGGGGAGCTGTTTTTT.

The CDR3 loop reads CASMGQGYGYTF. DNA for the CDR3: TGTGCCAGCATGGGACAGGGCTATGGCTACACCTTC. This chain uses TRBV9 with TRBJ1-2; TRBD1 matches 9 bases. The V segment lost 6 bases and the J segment 4 bases; nucleotides outside the gene matches: 1. This CDR3 region has 12 residues. The germline V gene has CDR1 SGDLS and CDR2 YYNGEE.

The chain has TRBV7-6 and TRBJ2-1; 7 bases line up with TRBD2. J was trimmed by 9 bases and V by 5 bases; bases with no gene match: 4. There are 12 residues in the CDR3. Germline V lookup: CDR1 SGHVS, CDR2 FNYEAQ. In DNA, the CDR3 is TGTGCCAGCAGCCCCGGGGAGGGTGAGCAGTTCTTC. Translating gives CASSPGEGEQFF.

This clone was found once. V is TRBV6-1 and J is TRBJ2-3, with 10 bases matching TRBD2. V lost 1 base to trimming and J lost 3 bases; unmatched junction nucleotides: 7. The length of the CDR3 is 17 residues. Germline CDR1 reads MNHNS; CDR2 reads SASEGT. CDR3 sequence reads: CASSEVLAGVRTDTQYF. The CDR3, as DNA: TGTGCCAGCAGTGAAGTCCTAGCGGGGGTCCGGACAGATACGCAGTATTTT.

This rearrangement joins TRBV19 to TRBJ2-5, with D perhaps matching TRBD1 (5 bases). The V gene's germline CDR1 is LNHDA and CDR2 SQIVND (reference sequence). This CDR3 region has 14 residues. V shed 6 bases and J shed 5 bases, with 16 bases lying between them. This chain's CDR3 is CASSSRAGVETQYF. The CDR3, as DNA: TGTGCCAGTAGCAGCAGGGCAGGAGTGGAGACCCAGTACTTC. Based on the CDR3 plus reference TRBV19 and TRBJ2-5, the full variable domain is DGGITQSPKYLFRKEGQNVTLSCEQNLNHDAMYWYRQDPGQGLRLIYYSQIVNDFQKGDIAEGYSVSREKKESFPLTVTSAQKNPTAFYLCASSSRAGVETQYFGPGTRLLVL.

The J gene is TRBJ1-1, the V gene TRBV28; D is perhaps TRBD1 (5 bases). The CDR3 has 14 amino acids. Germline-derived CDR1 and CDR2 are MDHEN and SYDVKM. V lost 5 bases and J 4 bases, leaving 14 bases between the germline ends. CDR3 sequence: CASSATGGGTEAFF. The CDR3 coding sequence is TGTGCCAGCAGTGCAACAGGCGGGGGCACTGAAGCTTTCTTT.

This chain links TRBV6-1 with TRBJ1-5, with D possibly being TRBD1 (5 bases). Trimming took off 4 bases at V and 7 bases at J, with 20 bases between the two ends. The germline V gene has CDR1 MNHNS and CDR2 SASEGT. The length of the CDR3 is 16 residues. In nucleotides, the CDR3 is TGTGCCAGCAGTGGACTTTTGGGGCAAAGAAGACAGCCCCAGCATTTT. The encoded protein is CASSGLLGQRRQPQHF.

The V gene is TRBV19, the J gene TRBJ1-1, with 7 bases fitting TRBD1. The length of the CDR3 is 13 residues. CDR1 and CDR2 from the germline V gene are LNHDA and SQIVND (reference sequence). Germline trimming cut 8 bases from V and 5 bases from J; bases unmatched to any gene: 8. CDR3 sequence reads: CASAPRGLTEAFF. CDR3 in DNA: TGTGCCAGTGCGCCAAGGGGGCTGACTGAAGCTTTCTTT.

This sequence joins TRBV6-5 and TRBJ2-5, with 9 bases lining up with TRBD2. CDR3 length equals 12 residues. Germline V lookup: CDR1 MNHEY, CDR2 SVGAGI. Unmatched junction bases numbered 2, after V lost 7 bases and J lost 5 bases. CDR3 protein: CASNLAGETQYF. CDR3 nucleotides: TGTGCCAGCAACCTAGCGGGGGAGACCCAGTACTTC.

The J gene is TRBJ1-5, the V gene TRBV5-8, with D possibly being TRBD1 (5 bases). This CDR3 is built from 14 residues. Germline V gene lookup returns CDR1 SGHTS and CDR2 YDEGEE. V dropped 4 bases and J dropped 4 bases, with 12 bases sitting between them. CDR3 bases: TGTGCCAGCAGCCCCTTAAGGGGTAATCAGCCCCAGCATTTT. Translated, it gives CASSPLRGNQPQHF.

The chain recombines TRBV4-3 with TRBJ1-1; TRBD1 is a possible D gene (6 bases). This CDR3 spans 15 amino acids. The germline CDR1 and CDR2 sequences are LGHNA and YSLEER. V was cut by 0 bases and J by 1 base, with 9 bases left in between. The CDR3 region is CASSQDWTENTEAFF. The CDR3 region has the DNA TGCGCCAGCAGCCAAGATTGGACAGAGAACACTGAAGCTTTCTTT.

The rearrangement links TRBV5-4 to TRBJ1-1, with 7 nucleotides matching TRBD1. This CDR3 has 15 amino acids. The germline CDR1 and CDR2 sequences are SGHNT and YYREEE (reference sequence). J was trimmed by 4 bases and V by 0 bases; bases with no gene match: 6. This CDR3 is CASSLGGQVRTEAFF. The CDR3, as DNA: TGTGCCAGCAGCTTGGGTGGACAGGTTCGCACTGAAGCTTTCTTT.

This clone was counted a few times. The rearrangement links TRBV11-2 to TRBJ2-2; TRBD2 matches 9 bases. Trimming cost V 4 bases and J 6 bases; bases outside gene matches: 9. The CDR3 spans 16 residues. Per the germline V gene, CDR1 is SGHAT and CDR2 is FQNNGV. Here the CDR3 reads CASSSVWREGSGELFF. The CDR3 nucleotides are TGTGCCAGCAGCTCCGTCTGGCGGGAGGGTTCCGGGGAGCTGTTTTTT.